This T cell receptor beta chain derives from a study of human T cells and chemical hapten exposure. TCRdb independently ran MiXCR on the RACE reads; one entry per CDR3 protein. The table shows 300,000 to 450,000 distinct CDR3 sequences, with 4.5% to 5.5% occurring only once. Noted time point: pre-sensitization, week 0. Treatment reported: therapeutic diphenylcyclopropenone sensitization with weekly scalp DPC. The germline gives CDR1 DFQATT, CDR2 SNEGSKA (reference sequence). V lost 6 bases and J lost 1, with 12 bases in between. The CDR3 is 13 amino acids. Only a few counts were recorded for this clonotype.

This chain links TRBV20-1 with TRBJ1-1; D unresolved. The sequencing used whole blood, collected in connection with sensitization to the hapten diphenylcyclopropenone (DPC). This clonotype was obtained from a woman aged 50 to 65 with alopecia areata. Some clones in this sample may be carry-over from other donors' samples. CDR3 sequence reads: CSAEKERNTEAFF. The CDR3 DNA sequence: TGCAGTGCGGAGAAAGAGAGGAACACTGAAGCTTTCTTT.